The clone carrying this T cell receptor beta chain appeared a few times. Its antigen is not known. Isolated RNA was reverse transcribed in full, so expressed TCRB transcripts were sequenced. The method was immunoSEQ multiplex PCR; TCRdb's version includes in-frame clones alone and lacks a portion of them. This repertoire shows 600,000 to 650,000 clones, 15% found once; its top ten account for about 0.086%. Trimming removed 1 base at V and 1 base at J, with 16 bases between. The CDR3 sequence is 17 residues long. In germline, CDR1 is LNHNV, CDR2 YYDKDF (reference sequence). CD45RO/CCR7/CD25/CD127/CD95/CD27 sorting isolated CD4+ naive, central memory, regulatory and stem cell-like memory cells. Purity exceeded 98% in all sorted populations. The data stem from a study of beta chain features in type 1 diabetes. Broader study findings: Type 1 diabetes patients showed fewer insertions and more deletions at VDJ junctions. In all four CD4+ subsets, TCRB CDR3 length was significantly, moderately reduced in type 1 diabetes.

Sequencing was performed on naive CD4+ T cells from blood. The clonotype was recovered from a man between 18 and 35 years old in good health. V and J are TRBV15 and TRBJ1-1; tentative D call: TRBD1 (5 bases). As DNA, the CDR3 is TGTGCCACCAGCAGAGGAAATTGGGGGACGGCGAACACTGAAGCTTTCTTT. Residues: CATSRGNWGTANTEAFF.